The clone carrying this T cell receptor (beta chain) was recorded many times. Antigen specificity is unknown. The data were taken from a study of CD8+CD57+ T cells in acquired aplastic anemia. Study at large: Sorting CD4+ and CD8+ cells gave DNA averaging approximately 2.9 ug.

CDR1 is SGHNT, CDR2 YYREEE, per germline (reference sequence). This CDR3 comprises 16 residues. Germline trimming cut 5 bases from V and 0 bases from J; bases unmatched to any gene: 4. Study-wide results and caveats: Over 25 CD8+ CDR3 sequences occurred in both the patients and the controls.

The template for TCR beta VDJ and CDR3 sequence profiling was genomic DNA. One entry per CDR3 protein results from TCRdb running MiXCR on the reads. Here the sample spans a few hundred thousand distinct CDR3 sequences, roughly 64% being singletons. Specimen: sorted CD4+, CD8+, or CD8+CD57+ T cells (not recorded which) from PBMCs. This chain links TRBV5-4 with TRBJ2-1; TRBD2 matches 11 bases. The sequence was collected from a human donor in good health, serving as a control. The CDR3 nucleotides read TGTGCCAGCAGTCGACTAGCGGGGAGCTCCTACAATGAGCAGTTCTTC. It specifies CASSRLAGSSYNEQFF.